This entry is about one T cell receptor beta chain. These data originate in a study of blood T cell repertoires in COVID-19. The CDR3 covers 12 residues. Trimming removed 6 bases from V and 7 bases from J; junction bases left unmatched: 6. Germline values: CDR1 LGHDT, CDR2 YNNKEL (reference sequence). Libraries were prepared by immunoSEQ multiplex PCR; TCRdb keeps only in-frame clonotypes and omits some of them. The sample holds around 150,000 clones, roughly 80% seen once. The sequence derives from a man between 65 and 85 years old with acute or convalescent COVID-19. The rearrangement uses TRBV3-1 (or the pseudogene TRBV3-2) and TRBJ2-7, with 7 positions matching TRBD1. Sample: peripheral blood. The CDR3 DNA reads as TGTGCCAGCAGGAACAGGGGTGGTGAGCAGTACTTC. This translates into CASRNRGGEQYF.